One sample yielded the 16 T cell receptor beta chains listed below, sequenced in a study of T cells in Graves' hyperthyroidism and ophthalmopathy. TCR beta CDR3 regions were amplified from RNA. TCR CDR3 underwent first-round RT-PCR with the HTBI primer set. MiXCR, run by TCRdb on the multiplex PCR reads, gives a single entry per CDR3 protein. Of 500,000 to 800,000 distinct CDR3 sequences in the sample, about 14% were seen once. The source material was blood. These receptors were taken from a woman aged 45-65 years with Graves' ophthalmopathy.

This clonotype was counted between two and nine times. The chain is built from TRBV4-3 and TRBJ1-1; no clear D. This CDR3 is built from 15 residues. The V and J ends lost 0 bases and 10 bases respectively, with 18 bases between them. Germline V gives CDR1 LGHNA, CDR2 YSLEER. The CDR3 nucleotides read TGCGCCAGCAGCCAAGATCCTACAGCGAAGACGCTAGCTTTCTTT. Its translation is CASSQDPTAKTLAFF.

This clonotype has ten or more counts. This chain uses TRBV2 with TRBJ1-2; D is unresolved. The germline CDR1 and CDR2 sequences are SNHLY and FYNNEI. Trimming cost V 7 bases and J 1 base, with 13 bases left between them. The CDR3 is made up of 14 amino acids. CDR3 region: CASTKAGINYGYTF. CDR3 sequence (DNA): TGTGCCAGCACCAAAGCGGGCATTAACTATGGCTACACCTTC.

The chain couples TRBV5-5 to TRBJ1-5, with 12 bases matching TRBD1. J gave up 1 base and V 3 bases, and 5 bases lay outside the gene matches. The CDR3 length is 17 residues. CDR1 SGHKS and CDR2 YYEKEE come from the germline V gene (reference sequence). The CDR3 nucleotides are TGTGCCAGCAGCTCCGGGACAGGGGGCGTAAGCAATCAGCCCCAGCATTTT. Translating gives CASSSGTGGVSNQPQHF.

A word on this clonotype: A read error is possible here, since a much larger clone lies one base away. This chain connects TRBV12-3 or TRBV12-4 to TRBJ1-2, with a tentative D call TRBD1 (6 bases). This CDR3 has 14 amino acids. The DNA of the CDR3 is TGTGCCGGCAGTCAAGACAGGCCTAACTATGGCTACACCTTC. The encoded protein is CAGSQDRPNYGYTF.

This clonotype has more than one count but fewer than ten. The rearrangement uses TRBV7-9 and TRBJ2-1; D tentatively fits TRBD1 or TRBD2 (5 bases each). This CDR3 region has 12 residues. CDR1 SEHNR and CDR2 FQNEAQ come from the germline V gene (reference sequence). V lost 6 bases, J lost 5 bases, and 8 bases lay in between. CDR3: CASRGTDNEQFF. For the CDR3, the DNA is TGTGCCAGCAGAGGGACGGACAATGAGCAGTTCTTC.

There are many counts of this clonotype. The CDR3 DNA sequence: TGTGCCAGCAGCCCGGACTTTAATGAGCAGTTCTTC. It yields the protein CASSPDFNEQFF. The rearrangement joins TRBV11-2 to TRBJ2-1, with a weak D call TRBD2 (5 bases). Germline CDR1 is SGHAT and CDR2 is FQNNGV. V was clipped by 5 bases and J by 7 bases, with 9 bases between them. The CDR3 sequence is 12 residues long.

V is TRBV19 and J is TRBJ2-4, with D unresolved. The CDR3 extends over 12 amino acids. Looked up from germline, CDR1 is LNHDA and CDR2 is SQIVND (reference sequence). V gave up 6 bases and J gave up 11 bases, with 14 bases separating them. This chain's CDR3 is CASSQARDLQYF. The CDR3 nucleotides read TGTGCCAGTAGCCAAGCAAGGGATCTTCAGTACTTC.

This clonotype was seen a few times. The chain joins TRBV5-4 to TRBJ2-2; 12 nucleotides align to TRBD2. Unmatched junction bases numbered 20, after V lost 4 bases and J lost 7 bases. CDR1 is SGHNT, CDR2 YYREEE, per germline (reference sequence). This CDR3 is 20 amino acids long. CDR3 residues: CASSPLGPGQLAGGYGELFF. CDR3 coding DNA: TGTGCCAGCAGCCCCCTGGGGCCAGGGCAACTAGCGGGAGGTTACGGGGAGCTGTTTTTT.

The chain uses TRBV5-5 and TRBJ2-7; 8 positions match TRBD2. With V trimmed by 2 bases and J by 6 bases, 13 bases remained unmatched. Germline CDR1 and CDR2: SGHKS and YYEKEE (reference sequence). The CDR3 loop spans 16 amino acids. This chain's CDR3 is CASSFIVAGIGGEQYF. The CDR3 bases are TGTGCCAGCAGCTTTATAGTAGCGGGAATTGGGGGCGAGCAGTACTTC.

The chain couples TRBV12-3 or TRBV12-4 to TRBJ2-2; TRBD2 is a possible D gene (5 bases). The CDR3 runs 13 residues. V was clipped by 2 bases and J by 8 bases, with 9 bases between them. The CDR3 loop reads CASSLIRGGELFF. The CDR3, as DNA: TGTGCCAGCAGTTTAATTCGGGGTGGGGAGCTGTTTTTT.

The chain combines TRBV27 with TRBJ2-1; the match to TRBD1 covers 9 bases. The CDR3 contains 15 residues. The J segment lost 3 bases and the V segment lost 2 bases, leaving 2 bases of the junction unmatched. CDR1 is MNHEY and CDR2 is SMNVEV in the germline V gene (reference sequence). CDR3 DNA: TGTGCCAGCAGTTTAAGGGACAGGGACTACAATGAGCAGTTCTTC. It encodes CASSLRDRDYNEQFF.

The chain employs TRBV7-2 and TRBJ2-1, with 7 bases that match TRBD1. V lost 6 bases and J lost 1; bases outside the gene matches: 6. CDR3 size: 15 residues. Germline lookup yields CDR1 SGHTA and CDR2 FQGNSA. The CDR3 here is CASRPPTGSYNEQFF. CDR3 coding DNA: TGTGCCAGCAGACCACCGACAGGGTCCTACAATGAGCAGTTCTTC.

There are many counts of this clonotype. The chain is built from TRBV7-2 and TRBJ2-7, with TRBD2 matching over 14 bases. Germline V lookup: CDR1 SGHTA, CDR2 FQGNSA. V was clipped by 4 bases and J by 2 bases; unmatched bases: 7. CDR3 length equals 17 residues. Here the CDR3 reads CASSSRMGLAGAYEQYF. The CDR3 bases are TGTGCCAGCAGCTCGAGGATGGGACTAGCGGGAGCCTACGAGCAGTACTTC.

V is TRBV29-1 and J is TRBJ1-2; D is possibly TRBD1 (5 bases). The CDR3 loop spans 12 amino acids. Trimming removed 8 bases at V and 1 base at J, with 11 bases between. Germline CDR1 reads SQVTM; CDR2 reads ANQGSEA. As DNA, the CDR3 is TGCAGCACTGGGGGGGATAACTATGGCTACACCTTC. This encodes CSTGGDNYGYTF.

This clonotype was observed a handful of times. The V call is TRBV27, the J call TRBJ1-1, with 8 bases fitting TRBD1. The CDR3 is 14 residues long. The J segment lost 4 bases and the V segment lost 6 bases, leaving 7 bases of the junction unmatched. Germline CDR1 MNHEY, CDR2 SMNVEV (reference sequence). The CDR3 coding sequence is TGTGCCAGCAGACCCCAGGGGGCTGGCACTGAAGCTTTCTTT. Protein sequence: CASRPQGAGTEAFF.

This chain connects TRBV28 to TRBJ2-5, with 9 bases aligning to TRBD2. This CDR3 is built from 18 residues. The germline V gene encodes CDR1 MDHEN and CDR2 SYDVKM. Trimming removed 6 bases from V and 4 bases from J; junction bases left unmatched: 18. CDR3 in amino acids: CASSPVLAGPRGTETQYF. CDR3 sequence (DNA): TGTGCCAGCAGCCCGGTACTAGCGGGCCCTAGGGGGACAGAGACCCAGTACTTC.